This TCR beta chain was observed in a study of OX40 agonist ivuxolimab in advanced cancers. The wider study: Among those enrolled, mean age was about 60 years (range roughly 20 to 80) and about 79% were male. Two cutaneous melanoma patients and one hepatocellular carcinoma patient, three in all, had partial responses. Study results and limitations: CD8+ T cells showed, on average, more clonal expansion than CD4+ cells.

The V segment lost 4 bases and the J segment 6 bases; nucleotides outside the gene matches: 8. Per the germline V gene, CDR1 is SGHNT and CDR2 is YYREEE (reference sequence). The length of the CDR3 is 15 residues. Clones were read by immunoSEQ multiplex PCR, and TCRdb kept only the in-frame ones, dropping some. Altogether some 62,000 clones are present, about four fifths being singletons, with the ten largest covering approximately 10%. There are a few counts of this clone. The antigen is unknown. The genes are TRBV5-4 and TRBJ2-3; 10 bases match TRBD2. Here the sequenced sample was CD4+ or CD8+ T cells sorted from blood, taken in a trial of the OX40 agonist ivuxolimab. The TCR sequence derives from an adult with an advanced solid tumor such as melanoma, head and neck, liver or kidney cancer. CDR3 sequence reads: CASSPSSGGWDTQYF. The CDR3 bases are TGTGCCAGCAGCCCTTCTAGCGGGGGTTGGGATACGCAGTATTTT.